These T cell receptor beta chains were read from a single sample in a study of blood T cell repertoires in COVID-19. Data came from immunoSEQ multiplex PCR; TCRdb stores just in-frame clones and leaves some out. The table includes about 390,000 clones, more than 70% detected once. The sequencing sample was made of peripheral blood. The receptors were gathered from a woman in her sixties with COVID-19, enrolled during active disease. Both conserved end residues are part of each CDR3. The order of the fields is D gene, V gene, J gene, CDR3 protein, CDR3 DNA. A D gene is named only where the DNA matches it firmly.

>TRBD1|TRBV7-6|TRBJ1-6
CASSAQGQRNSPLHF
TGTGCCAGCAGCGCCCAGGGACAGCGAAATTCACCCCTCCACTTT
>TRBD2|TRBV30|TRBJ2-2
CAWNSGAGELFF
TGTGCCTGGAACAGCGGGGCCGGGGAGCTGTTTTTT
>NA|TRBV7-9|TRBJ2-1
CASSFSGTYNEQFF
TGTGCCAGCAGCTTTTCCGGGACCTACAATGAGCAGTTCTTC
>NA|TRBV18|TRBJ2-2
CASSPRGKDTGELFF
TGTGCCAGCTCACCAAGAGGGAAGGACACCGGGGAGCTGTTTTTT
>TRBD1|TRBV7-3|TRBJ2-2
CASRPGQGGSGELFF
TGTGCCAGCAGACCAGGACAGGGCGGGTCCGGGGAGCTGTTTTTT
>TRBD1|TRBV5-1|TRBJ1-1
CASSLGTGRMNTEAFF
TGCGCCAGCAGCTTGGGGACAGGGCGTATGAACACTGAAGCTTTCTTT
>NA|TRBV4-2|TRBJ2-7
CASSPHRAYEQYF
TGTGCCAGCAGCCCTCACAGGGCCTACGAGCAGTACTTC
>TRBD1|TRBV9|TRBJ2-4
CASSGTGKGNIQYF
TGTGCCAGCAGCGGGACAGGGAAGGGAAACATTCAGTACTTC
>TRBD1|TRBV12-5|TRBJ1-2
CASGLVGQNYGYTF
TGTGCTAGTGGTTTGGTGGGACAGAACTATGGCTACACCTTC
>NA|TRBV6-6|TRBJ2-3
CASSYSTALVF
TGTGCCAGCAGTTACTCGACAGCCCTAGTGTTT